The 16 T cell receptor beta chains in this list originate from one sample, sequenced in a study of blood T cell repertoires in COVID-19. Only in-frame clones appear in the TCRdb table, and some are missing; sequencing was by immunoSEQ multiplex PCR. The sample includes some 62,000 clones, roughly 85% of them seen just once. The material sequenced was peripheral blood. All receptors come from a woman older than 75 with acute or convalescent COVID-19.

The chain recombines TRBV6-5 with TRBJ2-7; 8 nucleotides agree with TRBD2. The CDR3 is 14 amino acids. Germline CDR1 MNHEY, CDR2 SVGAGI. Germline trimming cut 0 bases from V and 5 bases from J; bases unmatched to any gene: 3. This chain's CDR3 is CASSYSAGVHEQYF. CDR3 nucleotides: TGTGCCAGCAGTTACTCAGCGGGGGTGCACGAGCAGTACTTC.

The chain employs TRBV3-1 (or the pseudogene TRBV3-2) and TRBJ1-1; D unresolved. V was clipped by 4 bases and J by 3 bases, with 18 bases between them. Germline V gene data show CDR1 as LGHDT and CDR2 as YNNKEL (reference sequence). There are 16 residues in the CDR3. The CDR3 reads CASSPGGSKGYTEAFF. The CDR3 DNA is TGTGCCAGCAGCCCGGGTGGGTCTAAAGGCTACACTGAAGCTTTCTTT.

This chain uses TRBV28 with TRBJ2-2; a possible D gene is TRBD2 (7 bases). V lost 5 bases to trimming and J lost 4 bases, with 11 bases between them. The CDR3 runs to 14 residues. Germline CDR1 reads MDHEN; CDR2 reads SYDVKM. The CDR3 DNA is TGTGCCAGCAGTGCGGGGGCTTTCACCGGGGAGCTGTTTTTT. Translating gives CASSAGAFTGELFF.

The V gene is TRBV6-5, the J gene TRBJ2-5; the match to TRBD1 covers 9 bases. The CDR3 is made up of 15 amino acids. Germline CDR1 MNHEY, CDR2 SVGAGI. V lost 5 bases and J lost 5; bases outside the gene matches: 9. CDR3 nucleotides: TGTGCCAGCAGTCTCAACAGGGGGCTAGGGGAGACCCAGTACTTC. Encoded protein: CASSLNRGLGETQYF.

In its sample, this clone was seen once. V and J are TRBV28 and TRBJ2-7, with 8 bases matching TRBD1. The CDR3 runs to 13 residues. Germline loops: CDR1 MDHEN, CDR2 SYDVKM. The V segment lost 7 bases and the J segment 7 bases; nucleotides outside the gene matches: 9. CDR3 DNA: TGTGCCAGCACCACGGGACAGGCCAGAGAGCAGTACTTC. Its protein is CASTTGQAREQYF.

This clone has a handful of counts. Here the CDR3 DNA reads TGTGCCAGCAGCCCCAGGGCGAGTGGCACAGATACGCAGTATTTT. Translated: CASSPRASGTDTQYF. The rearrangement uses TRBV11-2 and TRBJ2-3, with D possibly matching TRBD1 (5 bases). CDR1 is SGHAT, CDR2 FQNNGV, per germline. The CDR3 runs to 15 residues. Trimming stripped 5 bases from V and 1 base from J, with 13 bases between.

V usage is TRBV6-1 and J usage is TRBJ2-5; D not certain. The CDR3 covers 14 residues. With 0 bases removed from V and 1 base from J, the gap between germline ends came to 6 bases. Germline CDR1 and CDR2: MNHNS and SASEGT. The CDR3 is CASSEAPVQETQYF. Written as DNA, the CDR3 is TGTGCCAGCAGTGAAGCGCCAGTCCAAGAGACCCAGTACTTC.

The gene calls are TRBV5-1 and TRBJ2-1, with TRBD2 as a possible D gene (7 bases). The CDR3 is 12 amino acids. Looked up from germline, CDR1 is SGHRS and CDR2 is YFSETQ. V was pared by 7 bases and J by 4 bases, with 9 bases between. CDR3 sequence reads: CASGGAYNEQFF. The CDR3 nucleotides are TGCGCCAGCGGGGGGGCTTACAATGAGCAGTTCTTC. Full variable domain (outside the CDR3, taken from reference TRBV5-1 and TRBJ2-1): KAGVTQTPRYLIKTRGQQVTLSCSPISGHRSVSWYQQTPGQGLQFLFEYFSETQRNKGNFPGRFSGRQFSNSRSEMNVSTLELGDSALYLCASGGAYNEQFFGPGTRLTVL.

The chain is built from TRBV30 and TRBJ2-1; TRBD2 agrees at 9 bases. V gave up 5 bases and J gave up 2 bases; unmatched junction bases: 7. CDR1 and CDR2 from the germline V gene are GTSNPN and SVGIG (reference sequence). CDR3 length: 15 amino acids. CDR3 sequence: CAWQSSGSPYNEQFF. CDR3 nucleotide sequence: TGTGCCTGGCAGAGTAGCGGGAGTCCCTACAATGAGCAGTTCTTC.

V gene TRBV19 combines with J gene TRBJ1-5; 8 positions match TRBD1. CDR1 and CDR2 (germline): LNHDA, SQIVND (reference sequence). The CDR3 has 18 residues. The J segment lost 1 base and the V segment lost 3 bases, leaving 11 bases of the junction unmatched. In DNA, the CDR3 is TGTGCCAGTAGTATGACAGGGGAGGTGTTTGGCAGCAATCAGCCCCAGCATTTT. It is translated as CASSMTGEVFGSNQPQHF.

The chain is built from TRBV7-3 and TRBJ1-6, with 8 bases lining up with TRBD1. Germline V gene sequence: CDR1 SGHTA, CDR2 FQGTGA. CDR3 size: 14 residues. V dropped 5 bases and J dropped 10; count of bases not matched to a gene: 7. CDR3 nucleotides: TGTGCCAGCAGCCCGGACAGGGTCACATCACCCCTCCACTTT. Translating it yields CASSPDRVTSPLHF.

The J gene is TRBJ2-5, the V gene TRBV7-2; 10 bases match TRBD1. The germline gives CDR1 SGHTA, CDR2 FQGNSA. V was pared by 3 bases and J by 5 bases, with 3 bases of the junction left unmatched. CDR3 length equals 14 residues. The CDR3 DNA follows: TGTGCCAGCAGCTTCGACAGGGGGCGGGAGACCCAGTACTTC. This gives the protein CASSFDRGRETQYF. The full variable domain, its missing parts supplied by reference TRBV7-2 and TRBJ2-5, is GAGVSQSPSNKVTEKGKDVELRCDPISGHTALYWYRQSLGQGLEFLIYFQGNSAPDKSGLPSDRFSAERTGGSVSTLTIQRTQQEDSAVYLCASSFDRGRETQYFGPGTRLLVL.

CDR3 sequence: CASSMAGGPYEQYF. The CDR3 DNA follows: TGTGCCAGTAGTATGGCAGGGGGCCCCTACGAGCAGTACTTC. This sequence joins TRBV19 and TRBJ2-7; 8 bases fit TRBD1. Germline loops: CDR1 LNHDA, CDR2 SQIVND (reference sequence). V dropped 3 bases and J dropped 2; count of bases not matched to a gene: 3. The CDR3 is 14 residues long.

The chain uses TRBV3-1 (or the pseudogene TRBV3-2) and TRBJ2-7; D is perhaps TRBD2 (6 bases). This CDR3 is built from 15 residues. Trimming removed 0 bases at V and 2 bases at J, with 11 bases between. Germline V CDR1 and CDR2: LGHDT, YNNKEL (reference sequence). The CDR3 DNA reads as TGTGCCAGCAGCCAAGATCAAACGGGGGCCTACGAGCAGTACTTC. Amino acid sequence: CASSQDQTGAYEQYF.

The V gene is TRBV28, the J gene TRBJ2-6; TRBD2 matches 7 bases. Germline CDR1 and CDR2: MDHEN and SYDVKM. The CDR3 sequence is 18 residues long. After removal of 5 bases from V and 3 bases from J, the junction contained 13 bases not matched to a gene. The CDR3 protein is CASSGGGAPLGGANVLTF. In DNA, the CDR3 is TGTGCCAGCAGTGGGGGAGGGGCACCCCTCGGTGGGGCCAACGTCCTGACTTTC.

V gene TRBV2 combines with J gene TRBJ1-5, with 7 bases identical to TRBD1. CDR1 is SNHLY and CDR2 is FYNNEI in the germline V gene. Trimming cost V 6 bases and J 3 bases; bases outside gene matches: 5. The CDR3 length is 14 residues. CDR3 sequence (DNA): TGTGCCAGCAGCAATGACAGGGTCAATCAGCCCCAGCATTTT. Translating it yields CASSNDRVNQPQHF.